This entry lists 9 T cell receptor beta chains sequenced from one sample in a study of T cell responses to AZD1222 COVID-19 vaccine. Profiling relied on immunoSEQ multiplex PCR, and the TCRdb table lists in-frame clones only, not all of them. The data contain 100,000 to 150,000 clones, more than 90% of them singletons. The sample consisted of peripheral blood, taken on day 0 of AZD1222 vaccination. These receptors all stem from an adult in good health.

V is TRBV2 and J is TRBJ1-4; 7 bases match TRBD1. The V and J ends lost 8 bases and 5 bases, in that order; junction bases with no gene match: 11. The CDR3 is made up of 15 amino acids. In germline, CDR1 is SNHLY, CDR2 FYNNEI. The CDR3 loop is CASQKRGQPNEKLFF. The CDR3 DNA reads as TGTGCCAGCCAAAAAAGGGGACAGCCGAATGAAAAACTGTTTTTT. The full variable domain, completed using reference TRBV2 and TRBJ1-4, is EPEVTQTPSHQVTQMGQEVILRCVPISNHLYFYWYRQILGQKVEFLVSFYNNEISEKSEIFDDQFSVERPDGSNFTLKIRSTKLEDSAMYFCASQKRGQPNEKLFFGSGTQLSVL.

For the CDR3, the DNA is TGTGCCAGCAGCTATCGACAGGGGAGAGCTGGAAACACCATATATTTT. Residues: CASSYRQGRAGNTIYF. This chain connects TRBV9 to TRBJ1-3; 8 positions agree with TRBD1. With V trimmed by 4 bases and J by 2 bases, 8 bases remained unmatched. The CDR3 sequence is 16 residues long. Germline loops: CDR1 SGDLS, CDR2 YYNGEE.

The chain combines TRBV11-2 with TRBJ2-1; D gene unclear. The V end lost 5 bases, the J end lost 10 bases, and 21 bases lay between the germline ends. The length of the CDR3 is 15 residues. Germline-derived CDR1 and CDR2 are SGHAT and FQNNGV. CDR3 protein: CASSLGVFRSWEQFF. The DNA for the CDR3 is TGTGCCAGCAGCCTTGGAGTTTTTCGGTCCTGGGAGCAGTTCTTC.

The chain uses TRBV6-5 and TRBJ2-7, with D possibly being TRBD1 (5 bases). This CDR3 has 13 amino acids. Germline CDR1 is MNHEY and CDR2 is SVGAGI. V lost 7 bases to trimming and J lost 4 bases, with 14 bases between them. CDR3 sequence reads: CASISGSGYEQYF. The CDR3 DNA is TGTGCCAGCATATCAGGGTCGGGTTACGAGCAGTACTTC.

The chain recombines TRBV7-9 with TRBJ1-2; weak D call: TRBD1 (5 bases). The V and J ends lost 4 bases and 2 bases respectively, with 8 bases between them. The CDR3 has 13 residues. Germline V gene lookup returns CDR1 SEHNR and CDR2 FQNEAQ (reference sequence). The CDR3 DNA is TGTGCCAGCAGCTGGGACGGGAACTATGGCTACACCTTC. Translating gives CASSWDGNYGYTF.

V and J are TRBV2 and TRBJ1-2; 11 nucleotides match TRBD1. The V segment lost 9 bases and the J segment 8 bases; nucleotides outside the gene matches: 5. This CDR3 spans 12 amino acids. CDR1 is SNHLY, CDR2 FYNNEI, per germline. The CDR3 reads CARKGQGDGYTF. DNA for the CDR3: TGTGCCAGGAAGGGACAGGGGGACGGCTACACCTTC.

The chain has TRBV6-5 and TRBJ1-5, with a possible D match to TRBD1 (5 bases). The ends were cut back, 6 bases at V and 1 base at J, with 13 bases in the middle. The CDR3 has 15 amino acids. CDR1 and CDR2 (germline): MNHEY, SVGAGI. CDR3 residues: CASSADSFSNQPQHF. The CDR3 DNA sequence: TGTGCCAGCAGCGCCGACAGTTTCAGCAATCAGCCCCAGCATTTT.

The chain is built from TRBV5-6 and TRBJ2-7; no firm D call. V lost 2 bases and J lost 6, with 15 bases in between. The length of the CDR3 is 14 residues. Germline-derived CDR1 and CDR2 are SGHDT and YYEEEE. The CDR3 DNA reads TGTGCCAGCAGCTTAAACGGAGTCCTGGGCGAGCAGTACTTC. Protein sequence: CASSLNGVLGEQYF.

The gene calls are TRBV28 and TRBJ1-3; 12 bases map to TRBD1. V gave up 5 bases and J gave up 9 bases; unmatched junction bases: 5. The germline CDR1 and CDR2 sequences are MDHEN and SYDVKM. The CDR3 extends over 14 amino acids. The CDR3 sequence: CASSRDRGQVTIYF. The CDR3 bases are TGTGCCAGCAGTCGGGACAGGGGGCAAGTCACCATATATTTT.